Each of the 26 T cell receptor beta chains below was sequenced from the same sample in a study of T cell changes during pregnancy in multiple sclerosis (dated by TCRdb to 2018 to 2020). The library was made by the immunoSEQ multiplex PCR assay. This immuneACCESS table, as held by TCRdb, lists in-frame sequences with V and J called but not all clones. Of the missing ones, under half trace to an unresolved V gene in checked studies; the others have no known cause. The sample profile shows roughly 60,000 clones; about 90% of them were found once. The biggest ten clones account for roughly 0.7% of the sample. The specimen comprised CD4+ T cells from peripheral blood mononuclear cells, sampled in the first trimester of pregnancy. The receptors come from a female donor with multiple sclerosis, enrolled in a pregnancy study.

A single count supports this clone. V usage is TRBV12-5 and J usage is TRBJ2-3; the match to TRBD2 covers 8 bases. Per the germline V gene, CDR1 is LGHNT and CDR2 is FRNRAP. The J segment lost 3 bases and the V segment lost 1 base, leaving 12 bases of the junction unmatched. The CDR3 runs 18 residues. In DNA form, the CDR3 reads TGTGCTAGTGGTTTGGGGGGGACGGGAGGGCACTGGACAGATACGCAGTATTTT. Residues: CASGLGGTGGHWTDTQYF.

The gene calls are TRBV19 and TRBJ1-6; 7 bases are a match to TRBD1. The CDR3 runs 14 residues. The germline V gene has CDR1 LNHDA and CDR2 SQIVND (reference sequence). V was clipped by 8 bases and J by 9 bases; unmatched bases: 10. CDR3 amino acids: CASCPTGETSPLHF. CDR3 DNA sequence: TGTGCCAGTTGCCCCACAGGGGAGACTTCACCCCTCCACTTT.

The chain employs TRBV9 and TRBJ2-7; TRBD1 matches 9 bases. CDR1 and CDR2 from the germline V gene are SGDLS and YYNGEE. J was trimmed by 4 bases and V by 4 bases; bases with no gene match: 6. The CDR3 contains 14 residues. CDR3 DNA sequence: TGTGCCAGCAGCCCTAACAGGGGGCGGTACGAGCAGTACTTC. Its translation: CASSPNRGRYEQYF.

The chain combines TRBV19 with TRBJ1-5, with TRBD1 as a possible D gene (6 bases). V lost 6 bases and J lost 4, with 10 bases in between. The CDR3 is made up of 13 amino acids. CDR1 LNHDA and CDR2 SQIVND come from the germline V gene (reference sequence). CDR3: CASRPQGNQPQHF. The CDR3 nucleotides are TGTGCCAGTAGGCCCCAGGGGAATCAGCCCCAGCATTTT.

The J gene is TRBJ2-7, the V gene TRBV11-2; no firm D call. The V gene lost 3 bases and the J gene lost 1 base, with 19 bases spanning the gap. Germline values: CDR1 SGHAT, CDR2 FQNNGV. The CDR3 consists of 17 residues. CDR3 residues: CASSFDSVLLTSYEQYF. The CDR3 region has the DNA TGTGCCAGCAGCTTCGACTCCGTCTTATTAACGTCCTACGAGCAGTACTTC.

The gene calls are TRBV7-2 and TRBJ1-4; 10 bases are a match to TRBD1. The CDR3 consists of 14 residues. The germline V gene encodes CDR1 SGHTA and CDR2 FQGNSA. After removal of 7 bases from V and 5 bases from J, the junction contained 4 bases not matched to a gene. Here the CDR3 reads CASKAGQGNEKLFF. Written as DNA, the CDR3 is TGTGCCAGCAAAGCGGGACAGGGGAATGAAAAACTGTTTTTT.

This chain uses TRBV11-1 with TRBJ1-6, with 7 bases identical to TRBD1. The CDR3 length is 15 residues. Germline CDR1 reads SGHAT; CDR2 reads FQDESV (reference sequence). V lost 5 bases, J lost 6 bases, and 7 bases stayed unmatched. CDR3 nucleotides: TGTGCCAGCAGCGCCAGACAGGGCCTTAATTCACCCCTCCACTTT. Translated, it gives CASSARQGLNSPLHF.

A few counts support this clone. J is TRBJ2-7 and V is TRBV6-1; perhaps TRBD2 as D (5 bases). Between the trimmed V and J ends, which lost 8 bases and 7 bases, there was a span of 12 bases. Germline V lookup: CDR1 MNHNS, CDR2 SASEGT. The CDR3 runs to 11 residues. CDR3 coding DNA: TGTGCCAGCGGAGGCAGATCTGAGCAGTACTTC. Amino acid sequence: CASGGRSEQYF.

This clone was seen only a few times. The V call is TRBV27, the J call TRBJ1-1, with D perhaps TRBD1 (6 bases). Germline CDR1 and CDR2: MNHEY and SMNVEV (reference sequence). Between the trimmed V and J ends, which lost 3 bases and 5 bases, there was a span of 7 bases. The CDR3 spans 12 residues. CDR3: CASSFQGTEAFF. The CDR3 DNA sequence: TGTGCCAGCAGTTTCCAGGGGACTGAAGCTTTCTTT.

The chain recombines TRBV4-1 with TRBJ2-5; 12 positions match TRBD2. V trimming: 1 base; J trimming: 5 bases; junction bases outside the gene matches: 5. Germline V gives CDR1 MGHRA, CDR2 YSYEKL. The CDR3 has 16 residues. CDR3 coding DNA: TGCGCCAGCAGCCAAGGTCTAGCGGGGGGGTTCGAGACCCAGTACTTC. Translated: CASSQGLAGGFETQYF.

V usage is TRBV11-2 and J usage is TRBJ2-7; a possible D gene is TRBD2 (5 bases). The CDR3 covers 15 residues. Trimming pared 1 base from V and 4 bases from J, leaving 14 bases between. CDR1 SGHAT and CDR2 FQNNGV come from the germline V gene. The DNA for the CDR3 is TGTGCCAGCAGCTTAGTAGGCGGGCGGCCGTACGAGCAGTACTTC. Amino acids: CASSLVGGRPYEQYF.

The table lists this clone with a few counts. The chain is built from TRBV7-8 and TRBJ2-7; TRBD1 might be the D (6 bases). V was cut by 2 bases and J by 6 bases, with 17 bases left in between. The CDR3 totals 15 residues. Germline lookup yields CDR1 SGHVS and CDR2 FQNEAQ. The DNA of the CDR3 is TGTGCCAGCAGCTTAAGGGGCAGGGGTGAGGGCGAGCAGTACTTC. Protein product: CASSLRGRGEGEQYF.

J is TRBJ1-5 and V is TRBV10-3; TRBD1 matches at 7 bases. Unmatched junction bases numbered 5, after V lost 6 bases and J lost 3 bases. The germline V gene has CDR1 ENHRY and CDR2 SYGVKD. The CDR3 is 14 residues long. The CDR3 DNA is TGTGCCATCAGAAGACAGGGTACCAATCAGCCCCAGCATTTT. Translation: CAIRRQGTNQPQHF.

The rearrangement joins TRBV16 to TRBJ2-2; possibly TRBD2 for D (7 bases). The germline V gene encodes CDR1 KGHSY and CDR2 FQNENV. The V end lost 1 base, the J end lost 3 bases, and 18 bases lay between the germline ends. The CDR3 spans 18 residues. CDR3 residues: CASSQWSRGGADTGELFF. The CDR3 nucleotides are TGTGCCAGCAGCCAATGGTCCCGAGGGGGGGCCGACACCGGGGAGCTGTTTTTT.

The rearrangement uses TRBV4-3 and TRBJ1-1, with D unclear. Trimming took off 0 bases at V and 11 bases at J, with 16 bases between the two ends. The CDR3 totals 14 residues. Per germline, CDR1 LGHNA and CDR2 YSLEER. CDR3 sequence: CASSQDTQRVTAFF. The CDR3 coding sequence is TGCGCCAGCAGCCAAGATACCCAGAGGGTCACGGCTTTCTTT.

The V gene is TRBV7-2, the J gene TRBJ2-7; TRBD1 is a possible D gene (5 bases). The V gene's germline CDR1 is SGHTA and CDR2 FQGNSA. CDR3 length equals 15 residues. Trimming took 3 bases from V and 6 from J, leaving 18 bases between them. CDR3 DNA: TGTGCCAGCAGCTTGAGGCAGGGATATCTCTCCGAGCAGTACTTC. This gives the protein CASSLRQGYLSEQYF. Variable domain in full (rest from reference TRBV7-2 and TRBJ2-7): GAGVSQSPSNKVTEKGKDVELRCDPISGHTALYWYRQSLGQGLEFLIYFQGNSAPDKSGLPSDRFSAERTGGSVSTLTIQRTQQEDSAVYLCASSLRQGYLSEQYFGPGTRLTVT.

The CDR3 reads CASSSTGGSYGYTF. The CDR3 coding sequence is TGTGCCAGCAGCTCGACGGGAGGATCCTATGGCTACACCTTC. V and J are TRBV7-8 and TRBJ1-2; D is undetermined. The germline CDR1 and CDR2 sequences are SGHVS and FQNEAQ. CDR3 size: 14 residues. V shed 4 bases and J shed 4 bases, with 13 bases lying between them. Looking up the rest from reference TRBV7-8 and TRBJ1-2 gives the full variable domain: GAGVSQSPRYKVAKRGQDVALRCDPISGHVSLFWYQQALGQGPEFLTYFQNEAQLDKSGLPSDRFFAERPEGSVSTLKIQRTQQEDSAVYLCASSSTGGSYGYTFGSGTRLTVV.

The chain links TRBV5-1 to TRBJ2-7, with D possibly matching TRBD1 (6 bases). CDR3 size: 17 residues. Trimming cost V 4 bases and J 3 bases, with 23 bases left between them. Germline CDR1 and CDR2: SGHRS and YFSETQ. This CDR3 reads CASSHSTRYRDFYEQYF. For the CDR3, the DNA is TGCGCCAGCAGCCATTCGACACGCTACAGGGATTTCTACGAGCAGTACTTC.

This clone was seen more than once but under ten times. The V call is TRBV2, the J call TRBJ1-6; TRBD1 agrees at 8 bases. This CDR3 is 16 amino acids long. The V and J ends lost 4 bases and 10 bases, in that order; junction bases with no gene match: 12. The germline V gene encodes CDR1 SNHLY and CDR2 FYNNEI. This CDR3 is CASSGITTGGRSPLHF. DNA for the CDR3: TGTGCCAGCAGTGGAATTACTACAGGGGGAAGGTCACCCCTCCACTTT. The complete variable domain, with remaining parts taken from reference TRBV2 and TRBJ1-6, reads EPEVTQTPSHQVTQMGQEVILRCVPISNHLYFYWYRQILGQKVEFLVSFYNNEISEKSEIFDDQFSVERPDGSNFTLKIRSTKLEDSAMYFCASSGITTGGRSPLHFGNGTRLTVT.

This clone was found once. J is TRBJ2-3 and V is TRBV5-5, with a possible D match to TRBD2 (6 bases). V gave up 4 bases and J gave up 4 bases, with 13 bases separating them. The CDR3 is made up of 14 amino acids. Germline V gives CDR1 SGHKS, CDR2 YYEKEE (reference sequence). CDR3 DNA sequence: TGTGCCAGCAGCCTTGGCAGCGGGCCAGATACGCAGTATTTT. This gives the protein CASSLGSGPDTQYF.

The rearrangement joins TRBV7-2 to TRBJ2-6; possible D gene TRBD1, 8 bases. Trimming shortened V by 5 bases and J by 2 bases, and 16 bases separated the two germline ends. This CDR3 has 17 amino acids. Germline V gene data show CDR1 as SGHTA and CDR2 as FQGNSA. The chain's CDR3 is CASSHRQGRAGANVLTF. DNA for the CDR3: TGTGCCAGCAGCCACCGACAGGGGAGGGCTGGGGCCAACGTCCTGACTTTC.

This clone has only one observation. This chain links TRBV5-5 with TRBJ2-7; tentative D call: TRBD1 (5 bases). The CDR3 extends over 13 amino acids. V shed 7 bases and J shed 4 bases, with 15 bases lying between them. From germline, CDR1 is SGHKS and CDR2 YYEKEE (reference sequence). CDR3 nucleotide sequence: TGTGCCAGCGGACAAGGGGTCTTATACGAGCAGTACTTC. The encoded protein is CASGQGVLYEQYF.

This chain uses TRBV2 with TRBJ1-2; maybe TRBD1 (6 bases). Looked up from germline, CDR1 is SNHLY and CDR2 is FYNNEI. The ends were cut back, 7 bases at V and 8 bases at J, with 17 bases in the middle. The CDR3 length is 13 residues. The CDR3: CASNPRGAEGYTF. The CDR3 coding sequence is TGTGCCAGCAACCCCCGGGGGGCGGAAGGCTACACCTTC.

This chain connects TRBV28 to TRBJ2-7, with 7 bases matching TRBD1. The CDR3 has 14 residues. The V gene end was trimmed by 6 bases and the J gene end by 0 bases; junction bases not matched to a gene: 5. Per the germline V gene, CDR1 is MDHEN and CDR2 is SYDVKM. CDR3 in amino acids: CASSPPGGSYEQYF. The DNA of the CDR3 is TGTGCCAGCAGCCCCCCAGGGGGCTCCTACGAGCAGTACTTC.

The chain joins TRBV5-3 to TRBJ2-3; tentatively, D is TRBD1 (6 bases). TRBV5-3 is filed as an ORF, its function uncertain. The CDR3 has 17 amino acids. With 4 bases removed from V and 0 bases from J, the gap between germline ends came to 18 bases. The CDR3 nucleotides read TGTGCCAGAAGCGTACTACTGCAGGGGTCTAGCACAGATACGCAGTATTTT. Its translation is CARSVLLQGSSTDTQYF.

V and J are TRBV10-3 and TRBJ1-5, with 8 bases that match TRBD1. The CDR3 runs 14 residues. Trimming at V came to 4 bases and at J to 3 bases, leaving 2 bases not matched to a gene. Germline CDR1 is ENHRY and CDR2 is SYGVKD. The chain's CDR3 is CAISGQGNNQPQHF. The CDR3 DNA reads as TGTGCCATCAGTGGACAGGGGAACAATCAGCCCCAGCATTTT.